This note documents a single T cell receptor beta chain sequence. Antigen: not known. A deep-level run was used for the assay. The protocol was immunoSEQ multiplex PCR, while the TCRdb copy is restricted to in-frame clones and leaves out a portion. The table records about 2.4 million clones, 93% of them present only once. Trimming left V 3 bases short and J 2 bases short, with 11 bases between. The germline CDR1 and CDR2 sequences are MGHDK and SYGVNS. The length of the CDR3 is 15 residues. The source of the sample is a study of shared clonotypes between healthy human individuals. Overall study findings and caveats: It was only blood that was sampled, and tissue repertoires likely differ.

Nashville, Tennessee was home to all donors, each a Caucasian adult. The TCR was taken from a man aged 18 to 35 in good health. Some clones in this sample may be carry-over from other donors' samples. The chain is built from TRBV25-1 and TRBJ2-1; D is possibly TRBD2 (6 bases). Input material: naive CD4+ T cells from PBMCs. Indicated subset: CD45RA+ positively selected. The CDR3 DNA sequence: TGTGCCAGCAGTGACCCCGGGACTCCCTACAATGAGCAGTTCTTC. It codes for CASSDPGTPYNEQFF.